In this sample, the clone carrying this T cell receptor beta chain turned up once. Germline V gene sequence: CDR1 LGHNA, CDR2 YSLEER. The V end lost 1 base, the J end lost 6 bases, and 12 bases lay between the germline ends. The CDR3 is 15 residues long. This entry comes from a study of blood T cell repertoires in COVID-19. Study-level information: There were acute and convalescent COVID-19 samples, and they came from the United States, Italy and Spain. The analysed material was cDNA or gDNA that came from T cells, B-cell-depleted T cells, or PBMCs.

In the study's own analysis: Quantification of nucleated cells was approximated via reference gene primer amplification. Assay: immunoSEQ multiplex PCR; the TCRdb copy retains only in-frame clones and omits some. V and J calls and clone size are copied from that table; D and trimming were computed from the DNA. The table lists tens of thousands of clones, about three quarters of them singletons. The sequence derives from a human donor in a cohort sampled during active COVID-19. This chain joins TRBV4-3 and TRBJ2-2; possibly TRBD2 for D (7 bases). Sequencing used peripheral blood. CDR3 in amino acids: CASSQVIGGPGELFF. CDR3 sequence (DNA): TGCGCCAGCAGCCAAGTGATCGGGGGGCCCGGGGAGCTGTTTTTT.